This TCR beta chain was retrieved from a study of radiation and T cells in renal cell carcinoma. Stated time point: blood 2 weeks post-SBRT. Treatment denoted: 15 Gy SBRT to primary tumor, nephrectomy 4 weeks later. Of note for this clone: Its antigen is not known.

The V end lost 1 base, the J end lost 15 bases, and 22 bases lay between the germline ends. From germline, CDR1 is MNHNS and CDR2 SASEGT. This CDR3 has 15 residues. The data were produced by immunoSEQ multiplex PCR, yet TCRdb's version contains in-frame clones alone and is incomplete. The sample includes about 130,000 clones, around 80% seen only once; the top ten take roughly 5%. The study, taken as a whole, reports: Without pretreatment biopsies, baseline tumor clonotype presence was undetermined.

The chain employs TRBV6-1 and TRBJ2-1; D perhaps matches TRBD1 (5 bases). Specimen: blood, collected from a patient whose treatment included radiotherapy and nephrectomy. The receptor's source is a man aged 50 to 59 with renal cell carcinoma. CDR3 coding DNA: TGTGCCAGCAGTGAAGAAGGGGTCGCGGCGGTCAAGCCGTTCTTC. Translating it yields CASSEEGVAAVKPFF.